These T cell receptor beta chains were read from a single sample in a study of blood T cells in healthy people across ages. TCRdb ran MiXCR on the 5' RACE reads and lists one entry per CDR3 protein. The table has approximately 1,700,000 distinct CDR3 sequences, roughly 43% seen once. Sample: blood. The source is a human donor in good health. The CDR3 runs from the conserved cysteine through the conserved F or W. A D gene is named only where the DNA matches it firmly. Only part of the rows carry a size: once, few, many, or a class if the clone is expanded.

V: TRBV4-3
length: 15
J: TRBJ1-1
size: NA
D: NA
CDR3: CASSQFPGPNTEAFF
DNA: TGCGCCAGCAGCCAGTTTCCGGGGCCGAACACTGAAGCTTTCTTT

V: TRBV9
length: 14
J: TRBJ1-5
size: NA
D: NA
CDR3: CASSIGAGDQPQHF
DNA: TGTGCCAGCAGCATAGGGGCAGGGGATCAGCCCCAGCATTTT

V: TRBV20-1
length: 14
J: TRBJ1-6
size: NA
D: NA
CDR3: CSARAGRPNSPLHF
DNA: TGCAGTGCTAGAGCTGGCCGGCCAAATTCACCCCTCCACTTT

V: TRBV4-2
length: 15
J: TRBJ1-4
size: NA
D: NA
CDR3: CASRSNREKNEKLFF
DNA: TGTGCCAGCAGATCCAACAGGGAAAAAAATGAAAAACTGTTTTTT

V: TRBV6-6
length: 15
J: TRBJ2-3
size: NA
D: NA
CDR3: CASSYVGAHTDTQYF
DNA: TGTGCCAGCAGCTACGTGGGGGCTCACACAGATACGCAGTATTTT

V: TRBV20-1
length: 14
J: TRBJ1-1
size: NA
D: TRBD1
CDR3: CSASSTGPNTEAFF
DNA: TGCAGTGCTAGCTCGACAGGGCCGAACACTGAAGCTTTCTTT

V: TRBV20-1
length: 12
J: TRBJ1-4
size: few
D: NA
CDR3: CSAPRANEKLFF
DNA: TGCAGTGCCCCCCGGGCGAATGAAAAACTGTTTTTT

V: TRBV20-1
length: 14
J: TRBJ2-5
size: NA
D: NA
CDR3: CSALGGTDQETQYF
DNA: TGCAGTGCTTTGGGAGGGACAGATCAAGAGACCCAGTACTTC

V: TRBV7-9
length: 16
J: TRBJ2-3
size: few
D: TRBD2
CDR3: CASSSLAGGIADTQYF
DNA: TGTGCCAGCAGCTCCTTAGCGGGGGGGATCGCAGATACGCAGTATTTT

V: TRBV5-1
length: 14
J: TRBJ1-4
size: NA
D: NA
CDR3: CASSLNIGGEKLFF
DNA: TGCGCCAGCAGCTTAAACATCGGAGGGGAAAAACTGTTTTTT

V: TRBV29-1
length: 13
J: TRBJ2-7
size: NA
D: NA
CDR3: CSVDRGDSYEQYF
DNA: TGCAGCGTTGATCGGGGAGACTCCTACGAGCAGTACTTC

V: TRBV7-2
length: 16
J: TRBJ2-5
size: NA
D: TRBD2
CDR3: CASSLDPTSGGETQYF
DNA: TGTGCCAGCAGCTTAGACCCGACTAGCGGGGGAGAGACCCAGTACTTC

V: TRBV7-2
length: 16
J: TRBJ1-5
size: few
D: TRBD1
CDR3: CASSLEVGQGNQPQHF
DNA: TGTGCCAGCAGCTTAGAAGTAGGACAGGGAAATCAGCCCCAGCATTTT

V: TRBV6-2/TRBV6-3
length: 15
J: TRBJ1-2
size: NA
D: NA
CDR3: CASSRSWDRRIVYTF
DNA: TGTGCCAGCAGCCGGTCCTGGGACCGGAGGATTGTCTACACCTTC

V: TRBV18
length: 15
J: TRBJ2-7
size: NA
D: NA
CDR3: CASSPNGFNRDEQYF
DNA: TGTGCCAGCTCACCTAACGGTTTTAACAGGGACGAGCAGTACTTC

V: TRBV4-3
length: 15
J: TRBJ1-4
size: once
D: NA
CDR3: CASSQLTGSNEKLFF
DNA: TGCGCCAGCAGCCAATTAACAGGGTCAAATGAAAAACTGTTTTTT

V: TRBV27
length: 13
J: TRBJ1-1
size: NA
D: NA
CDR3: CASSLRRVTEAFF
DNA: TGTGCCAGCAGTTTAAGGAGGGTGACTGAAGCTTTCTTT

V: TRBV5-1
length: 16
J: TRBJ2-3
size: few
D: NA
CDR3: CASSSRWGGGTDTQYF
DNA: TGCGCCAGCAGCTCCCGTTGGGGTGGGGGCACAGATACGCAGTATTTT

V: TRBV20-1
length: 13
J: TRBJ1-2
size: many
D: NA
CDR3: CSARDQADYGYTF
DNA: TGCAGTGCTAGAGATCAGGCAGACTATGGCTACACCTTC

V: TRBV25-1
length: 15
J: TRBJ1-6
size: NA
D: NA
CDR3: CASSPRRTDNSPLHF
DNA: TGTGCCAGCAGCCCACGACGGACAGATAATTCACCCCTCCACTTT

V: TRBV29-1
length: 14
J: TRBJ1-1
size: NA
D: TRBD1
CDR3: CSVEVKGAGTEAFF
DNA: TGCAGCGTTGAAGTCAAGGGGGCGGGCACTGAAGCTTTCTTT

V: TRBV6-5
length: 11
J: TRBJ1-1
size: NA
D: NA
CDR3: CASSYWGEAFF
DNA: TGTGCCAGCAGTTACTGGGGGGAAGCTTTCTTT

V: TRBV6-5
length: 13
J: TRBJ2-4
size: NA
D: NA
CDR3: CASSLGPKNIQYF
DNA: TGTGCCAGCAGTCTTGGGCCCAAAAACATTCAGTACTTC

V: TRBV4-3
length: 16
J: TRBJ2-3
size: few
D: TRBD2
CDR3: CASSQDPTSGQDTQYF
DNA: TGCGCCAGCAGCCAAGATCCTACTAGCGGCCAAGATACGCAGTATTTT

V: TRBV7-2
length: 13
J: TRBJ2-7
size: many
D: NA
CDR3: CASSPPGIYEQYF
DNA: TGTGCCAGCAGCCCTCCGGGGATTTACGAGCAGTACTTC

V: TRBV12-3/TRBV12-4
length: 16
J: TRBJ2-1
size: NA
D: NA
CDR3: CASSSGWGELDNEQFF
DNA: TGTGCCAGCAGTTCGGGGTGGGGGGAACTCGACAATGAGCAGTTCTTC

V: TRBV5-5
length: 15
J: TRBJ2-1
size: NA
D: TRBD1
CDR3: CASRSTGTAYNEQFF
DNA: TGTGCCAGCCGCTCTACCGGGACAGCCTACAATGAGCAGTTCTTC

V: TRBV20-1
length: 12
J: TRBJ2-1
size: few
D: NA
CDR3: CSAKLVYNEQFF
DNA: TGCAGTGCTAAATTGGTTTACAATGAGCAGTTCTTC

V: TRBV6-6
length: 14
J: TRBJ1-6
size: many
D: NA
CDR3: CASRDTTENSPLHF
DNA: TGTGCCAGCAGGGACACGACAGAGAATTCACCCCTCCACTTT

V: TRBV20-1
length: 17
J: TRBJ1-2
size: few
D: TRBD1
CDR3: CSAHRLPGQGAHYGYTF
DNA: TGCAGTGCCCACCGCCTTCCGGGACAGGGGGCCCACTATGGCTACACCTTC

V: TRBV15
length: 15
J: TRBJ1-6
size: few
D: TRBD1
CDR3: CATSRDRGTDSPLHF
DNA: TGTGCCACCAGCAGAGACAGGGGGACAGATTCACCCCTCCACTTT

V: TRBV7-9
length: 14
J: TRBJ2-7
size: NA
D: NA
CDR3: CASSSTTTNYEQYF
DNA: TGTGCCAGCAGCTCTACGACAACTAACTACGAGCAGTACTTC

V: TRBV4-3
length: 17
J: TRBJ2-1
size: NA
D: NA
CDR3: CASSQAWSGDNYNEQFF
DNA: TGCGCCAGCAGCCAAGCCTGGAGCGGGGACAACTACAATGAGCAGTTCTTC

V: TRBV20-1
length: 22
J: TRBJ1-5
size: NA
D: NA
CDR3: CSARGHASYEQYFGPGIISQHF
DNA: NA

V: TRBV6-1
length: 14
J: TRBJ1-2
size: NA
D: NA
CDR3: CASTNQPTQGGYTF
DNA: TGTGCCAGCACCAACCAGCCGACCCAGGGTGGCTACACCTTC

V: TRBV7-2
length: 11
J: TRBJ2-1
size: NA
D: NA
CDR3: CASSFGQGQFF
DNA: TGTGCCAGCAGCTTCGGTCAGGGGCAGTTCTTC

V: TRBV27
length: 14
J: TRBJ2-7
size: NA
D: TRBD1
CDR3: CAGRGQGFSYEQDF
DNA: TGTGCCGGCAGGGGACAGGGTTTTTCCTACGAGCAGGACTTC

V: TRBV29-1
length: 14
J: TRBJ1-2
size: NA
D: NA
CDR3: CSVEERGPDYGYTF
DNA: TGCAGCGTTGAAGAACGAGGGCCGGACTATGGCTACACCTTC

V: TRBV15
length: 16
J: TRBJ1-6
size: NA
D: TRBD1
CDR3: CATSREPTGTSSPLHF
DNA: TGTGCCACCAGCAGAGAACCGACAGGGACTAGTTCACCCCTCCACTTT

V: TRBV10-3
length: 15
J: TRBJ2-4
size: NA
D: NA
CDR3: CAISKDREVSHKQYF
DNA: TGTGCCATCAGTAAAGACAGGGAGGTTTCGCACAAGCAGTACTTC

V: TRBV28
length: 15
J: TRBJ2-1
size: few
D: NA
CDR3: CASSLVSAIYNEQFF
DNA: TGTGCCAGCAGTTTAGTATCGGCCATCTACAATGAGCAGTTCTTC